The 2 T cell receptor beta chains given below trace back to one sample, sequenced in a study of T cell changes during pregnancy in multiple sclerosis. Sequencing was performed with immunoSEQ multiplex PCR; in TCRdb, only in-frame clones are kept and a portion is missing. This repertoire shows some 60,000 clones, around nine tenths found once; its top ten account for roughly 2.1%. The sample in question was peripheral blood, obtained in the first trimester of pregnancy. These receptor sequences come from a female donor in good health, enrolled as a control in a pregnancy study.

This chain uses TRBV5-4 with TRBJ1-5; TRBD1 aligns across 10 bases. V was clipped by 4 bases and J by 3 bases; unmatched bases: 7. Looked up from germline, CDR1 is SGHNT and CDR2 is YYREEE (reference sequence). CDR3 length equals 16 residues. DNA of the CDR3: TGTGCCAGCAGCCTCGACAGGGGGCAGAACAATCAGCCCCAGCATTTT. This encodes CASSLDRGQNNQPQHF.

The chain links TRBV28 to TRBJ2-5; possibly TRBD2 for D (5 bases). Germline V lookup: CDR1 MDHEN, CDR2 SYDVKM. This CDR3 contains 16 residues. Deletions cut 1 base from V and 3 bases from J, with 15 bases between. The CDR3 region has the DNA TGTGCCAGCAGTTTATTATTTTGGGGTAGCGAAGAGACCCAGTACTTC. Its protein product is CASSLLFWGSEETQYF.